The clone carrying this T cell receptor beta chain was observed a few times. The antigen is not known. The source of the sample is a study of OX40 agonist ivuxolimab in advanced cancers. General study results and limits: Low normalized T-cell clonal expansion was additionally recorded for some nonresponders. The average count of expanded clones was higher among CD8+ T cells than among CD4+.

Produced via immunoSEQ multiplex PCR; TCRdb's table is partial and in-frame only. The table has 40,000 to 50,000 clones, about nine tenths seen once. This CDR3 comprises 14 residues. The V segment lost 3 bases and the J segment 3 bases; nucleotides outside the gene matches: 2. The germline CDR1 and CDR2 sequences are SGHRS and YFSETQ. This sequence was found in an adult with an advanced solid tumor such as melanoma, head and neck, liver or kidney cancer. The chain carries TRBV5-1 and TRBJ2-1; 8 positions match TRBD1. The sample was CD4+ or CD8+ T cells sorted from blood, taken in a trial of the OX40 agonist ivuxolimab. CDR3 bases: TGCGCCAGCAGCTCGGACAGGGTCTACAATGAGCAGTTCTTC. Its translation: CASSSDRVYNEQFF.